This T cell receptor (beta chain) was recovered during a study of beta chain features in type 1 diabetes (dated by TCRdb to between 2018 and 2020). Regarding the research as a whole: Patients and healthy donors did not differ in mean age, gender distribution, total cell number or subset yield. Across all samples, some 110,000,000 sorted cells were examined, and cell number per subset correlated strongly with RNA yield. In the study, recently diagnosed type 1 diabetes patients and matched healthy donors were compared on the TCRB repertoires of their sorted circulating CD4+ T cell subsets. Regulatory and stem cell-like memory subsets were isolated from only 8 patients and about eight healthy donors, whereas naive and central memory subsets came from all 28 donors.

The High Capacity cDNA Reverse Transcription Kit was used to reverse transcribe all of the isolated RNA, meaning that expressed TCRB transcripts were what got sequenced. Deep immunoSEQ sequencing was applied to naive, central memory and regulatory T cell samples, giving an average of roughly 3.5 million total reads per sample. After sorted cells were lysed in RLT buffer, RNA was extracted with DNase-treated RNeasy Micro or Mini kits, with the choice depending on cell number. To prevent cross-contamination, each cell subset was processed individually, whereas patient and healthy donor samples were processed jointly. Using the immunoSEQ multiplex PCR, TCRB sequences were amplified from cDNA into 87-bp fragments spanning the CDR3 region. Sequencing of the amplicons was performed on the Illumina HiSeq platform. As for the original processing: Synthetic template baselines were used to correct PCR bias computationally, reads within Hamming distance 2 were collapsed together, and singletons that could not be merged were discarded. Reads were aligned to IMGT to assign V, D and J genes, CDR3 length, and insertions or deletions at six rearrangement sites. Within each subset, clonotype counts were normalized to sorted cell number, and only after that were true diversity and Gini coefficients computed with the tcR R package. The overlap coefficient, calculated on TCRB nucleotide sequences, was used to quantify repertoire sharing. Out-of-frame TCRB sequences from naive cells were analyzed as a proxy for the pre-selection repertoire. Held by TCRdb, this immuneACCESS table contains in-frame sequences only and omits some clones. Under half of the omission traces to an unresolved V gene where checked; the cause of the rest is unknown. V and J calls and clone size are copied from that table; D and trimming were computed from the DNA. Across this sample there are fewer than 350,000 clones, with about 15% seen only once. 0.015% to 0.019% of the sample is held by the ten biggest clonotypes.

The CDR3 starts with the cysteine, ends with the phenylalanine, and has 13 residues. Kept here is only the CDR3 DNA, which spans 39 bases and is read in frame from base 1. V trim: 7 bases; J trim: 4 bases; unmatched bases: 3. The germline V gene sets CDR1 to SNHLY and CDR2 to FYNNEI. Results the study describes overall, beyond this receptor: A moderate but significant shortening of TCRB CDR3 length was observed in type 1 diabetes patients in all four CD4+ subsets. Naive, central memory and regulatory TCRB repertoires appeared to be more similar among patients than among healthy donors. Because cDNA was sequenced instead of genomic DNA, activated cells with high expression could be over-represented, although the groups did not differ in activation or CD3 levels. Shorter templates might have been favored by PCR, but patient and control samples were amplified and corrected together, so both groups would have been affected equally by any skew. Patients with type 1 diabetes made fewer insertions and deleted more nucleotides at VDJ recombination sites, implying thymic rearrangement abnormalities. Because small numbers of individuals were included in the HLA sub-analyses, any influence of HLA type on TCRB rearrangement was left unresolved.

There are a few counts of this clone. The target of this receptor is not known. Within one base of it there is no much larger clone, and no base qualities were kept. Each donor gave one peripheral blood draw, averaging approximately 120 mL, which was collected into heparinised tubes. A BD FACSAria II and a panel including CD45RO, CCR7, CD25, CD127, CD95 and CD27 were used to sort naive, central memory, regulatory and stem cell-like memory CD4+ T cells. Purity was above 95% for every sorted population. PBMCs were isolated immediately by Lymphoprep density gradient centrifugation and stained directly without culture. Samples were stained and sorted in pairs, with one healthy donor and one patient per experiment, so that batch effects were minimized.

Sequencing was carried out using naive CD4+ T cells from blood. Explained via the paper, the cell subset or site label denotes: true naive CD4+ T cells. The sequence was collected from a man younger than 35 with type 1 diabetes. Rearrangement joined TRBV2 to TRBJ2-3; 9 junctional bases match TRBD1. The nucleotides read TGTGCCAGCACCGGACAGGGGCCAGATACGCAGTATTTT. Its protein product is CASTGQGPDTQYF.